The T cell receptor beta chain under discussion was sequenced for a study of monozygotic twins with inflammatory bowel disease. TCRdb reprocessed the 5' RACE reads and reports one entry per CDR3 protein, with no DNA. Here the sample table reports more than 350,000 distinct CDR3 sequences. This CDR3 spans 13 amino acids. Germline V gives CDR1 GTSNPN, CDR2 SVGIG (reference sequence). The sequence was obtained from a human donor with ulcerative colitis or Crohn's disease, or a healthy co-twin of an affected twin (not recorded which). The chain has TRBV30 and TRBJ2-6. Specimen: blood. This CDR3 is CALEVGGANVLTF.